Below are 6 T cell receptor beta chains sequenced from a single sample in a study of spatial heterogeneity in lung cancer (dated by TCRdb to between 2018 and 2021). Library creation used 5' RACE. Data came from a NextSeq 500. Starting from the raw public reads, TCRdb applied fastp trimming at Q25, assembled clones with MiXCR and retained in-frame beta chains. Each CDR3 protein appears once, grouped with its most common genes and DNA. Here the sample has roughly 46,000 distinct CDR3 sequences; 12% occur a single time. 30% to 35% of the sample lies in the top ten. This specimen's time point label, per the study, means: blood at routine non-recurrence follow-up after resection. The sequencing here drew on PBMCs, taken at follow-up. Receptors originate from a male donor with early-stage non-small cell lung cancer.

A few counts support this clonotype. This chain links TRBV7-2 with TRBJ2-5; the D is unclear. The germline V gene has CDR1 SGHTA and CDR2 FQGNSA. The ends were cut back, 3 bases at V and 5 bases at J, with 10 bases in the middle. This CDR3 comprises 13 residues. CDR3 nucleotide sequence: TGTGCCAGCAGCTTGCTTGAGAGGGAGACCCAGTACTTC. Translating gives CASSLLERETQYF.

This clonotype was recorded many times. V gene TRBV28 combines with J gene TRBJ2-3; 10 nucleotides line up with TRBD2. V was pared by 6 bases and J by 5 bases, with 8 bases of the junction left unmatched. The CDR3 loop spans 15 amino acids. Germline loops: CDR1 MDHEN, CDR2 SYDVKM. CDR3 loop: CASSPAGGQVDTQYF. The CDR3 DNA reads as TGTGCCAGCAGCCCAGCGGGGGGGCAGGTAGATACGCAGTATTTT.

In DNA, the CDR3 is TGTGCCAGCAGCTTAGACCTCCTAGCGGGAGAGGGCAATGAGCAGTTCTTC. This encodes CASSLDLLAGEGNEQFF. The chain couples TRBV7-2 to TRBJ2-1; 10 bases line up with TRBD2. Per the germline V gene, CDR1 is SGHTA and CDR2 is FQGNSA. The CDR3 spans 17 residues. The V and J ends lost 1 base and 6 bases, in that order; junction bases with no gene match: 9. Complete variable domain (other parts from reference TRBV7-2 and TRBJ2-1): GAGVSQSPSNKVTEKGKDVELRCDPISGHTALYWYRQSLGQGLEFLIYFQGNSAPDKSGLPSDRFSAERTGGSVSTLTIQRTQQEDSAVYLCASSLDLLAGEGNEQFFGPGTRLTVL.

This clonotype occurred many times. This chain uses TRBV28 with TRBJ2-4; 8 bases fit TRBD1. The CDR3 is 17 residues long. The germline CDR1 and CDR2 sequences are MDHEN and SYDVKM. V shed 5 bases and J 4 bases; nucleotides not matched to a gene: 13. CDR3 DNA sequence: TGTGCCAGCAGTCCGGCCGGACAGGGTTTAGGAAAAAACATTCAGTACTTC. It is translated as CASSPAGQGLGKNIQYF.

This clonotype was counted ten times or more. The chain employs TRBV5-1 and TRBJ2-3, with D possibly matching TRBD2 (6 bases). V lost 0 bases and J 4 bases, leaving 9 bases between the germline ends. The CDR3 covers 14 residues. CDR1 and CDR2 (germline): SGHRS, YFSETQ. CDR3 DNA sequence: TGCGCCAGCAGCTTGGGTCTAGCGCCAGATACGCAGTATTTT. Amino acids: CASSLGLAPDTQYF.

This clonotype is a singleton in its sample. CDR3 protein: CASSQEFRQTVTEAFF. CDR3 nucleotide sequence: TGTGCCAGCAGCCAAGAGTTCAGGCAGACGGTCACTGAAGCTTTCTTT. V gene TRBV4-2 combines with J gene TRBJ1-1; D unresolved. V was shortened by 0 bases and J by 4 bases, with 15 bases between the two germline ends. Per germline, CDR1 LGHNA and CDR2 YNFKEQ. CDR3 length: 16 residues.